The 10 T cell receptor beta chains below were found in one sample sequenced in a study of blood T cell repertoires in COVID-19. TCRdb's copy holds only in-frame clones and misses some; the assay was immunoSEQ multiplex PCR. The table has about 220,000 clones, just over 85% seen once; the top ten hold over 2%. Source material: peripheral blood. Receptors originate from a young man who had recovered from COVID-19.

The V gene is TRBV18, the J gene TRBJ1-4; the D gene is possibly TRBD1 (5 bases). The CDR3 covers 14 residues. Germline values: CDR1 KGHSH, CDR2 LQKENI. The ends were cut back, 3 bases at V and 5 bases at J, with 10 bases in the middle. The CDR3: CASSPRGGNEKLFF. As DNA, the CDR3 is TGTGCCAGCTCACCCCGGGGGGGGAATGAAAAACTGTTTTTT.

CDR3 DNA sequence: TGTGCCAGTAGCTTAGGATTTCGAGGGCAGCCCCAGCATTTT. Its translation is CASSLGFRGQPQHF. The chain combines TRBV19 with TRBJ1-5; no definite D call. Germline CDR1 is LNHDA and CDR2 is SQIVND (reference sequence). This CDR3 spans 14 amino acids. V was pared by 6 bases and J by 7 bases, with 16 bases between.

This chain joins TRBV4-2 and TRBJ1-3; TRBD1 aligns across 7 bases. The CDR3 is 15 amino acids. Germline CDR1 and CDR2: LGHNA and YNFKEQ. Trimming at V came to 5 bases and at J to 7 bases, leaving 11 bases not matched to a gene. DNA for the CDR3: TGTGCCAGCAGCAGCGACAGGGTGGATTACAACACCATATATTTT. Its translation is CASSSDRVDYNTIYF.

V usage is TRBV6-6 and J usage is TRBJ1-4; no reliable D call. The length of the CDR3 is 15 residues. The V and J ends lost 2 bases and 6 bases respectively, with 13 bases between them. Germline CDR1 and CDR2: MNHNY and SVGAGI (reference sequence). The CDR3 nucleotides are TGTGCCAGCAGTTACATCCCCATCGGGTATGAAAAACTGTTTTTT. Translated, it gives CASSYIPIGYEKLFF.

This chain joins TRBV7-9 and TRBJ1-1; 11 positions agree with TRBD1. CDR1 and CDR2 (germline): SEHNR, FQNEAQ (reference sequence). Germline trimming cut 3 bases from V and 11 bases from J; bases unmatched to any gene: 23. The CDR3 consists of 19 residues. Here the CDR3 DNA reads TGTGCCAGCAGCTTTGCCGGGACAGGGGGTTTTCCTACGTTAAAGCGGGCTTTCTTT. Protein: CASSFAGTGGFPTLKRAFF.

The CDR3 coding sequence is TGTGCCAGCATGGACAGGGGACGGTATGGCTACACCTTC. Protein: CASMDRGRYGYTF. The chain recombines TRBV19 with TRBJ1-2; 9 nucleotides match TRBD1. The ends lost 9 bases at V and 5 bases at J; junction bases unmatched: 7. Germline-derived CDR1 and CDR2 are LNHDA and SQIVND (reference sequence). The CDR3 runs to 13 residues.

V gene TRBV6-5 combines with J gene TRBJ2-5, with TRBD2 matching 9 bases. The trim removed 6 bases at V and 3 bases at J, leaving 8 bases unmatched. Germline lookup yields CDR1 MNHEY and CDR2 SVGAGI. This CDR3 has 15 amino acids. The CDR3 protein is CASSLTSGLKETQYF. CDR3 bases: TGTGCCAGCAGCCTGACTAGCGGCCTAAAAGAGACCCAGTACTTC.

The CDR3 is CASSQDGGTSNQPQHF. CDR3 nucleotide sequence: TGCGCCAGCAGCCAAGATGGTGGGACAAGTAATCAGCCCCAGCATTTT. The chain uses TRBV4-1 and TRBJ1-5; D might be TRBD1 (6 bases). Germline loops: CDR1 MGHRA, CDR2 YSYEKL. The V and J ends lost 0 bases and 4 bases respectively, with 13 bases between them. The CDR3 extends over 16 amino acids.

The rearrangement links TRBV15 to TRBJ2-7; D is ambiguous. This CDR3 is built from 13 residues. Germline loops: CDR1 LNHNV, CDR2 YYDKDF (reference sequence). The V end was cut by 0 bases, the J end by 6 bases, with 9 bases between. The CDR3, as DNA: TGTGCCACCAGCAGAGATAAGTCGCGCGAGCAGTACTTC. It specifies CATSRDKSREQYF.

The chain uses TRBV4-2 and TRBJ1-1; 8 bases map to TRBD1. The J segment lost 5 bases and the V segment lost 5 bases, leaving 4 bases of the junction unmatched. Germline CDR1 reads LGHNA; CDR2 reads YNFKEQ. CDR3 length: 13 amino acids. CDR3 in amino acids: CASSGTGSTEAFF. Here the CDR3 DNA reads TGTGCCAGCAGCGGGACAGGTTCTACTGAAGCTTTCTTT.